Given below is one T cell receptor beta chain in context. Its antigen is still unknown. The sample is drawn from a study of cytomegalovirus exposure and HLA in healthy donors. Study-wide findings and caveats: The study recorded fewer than 200 TCR beta chains that were cytomegalovirus-associated. The finding came from a later analysis; first-cohort TCR clusters tended to co-occur in the roughly 110 validation repertoires.

Sequencing was performed with immunoSEQ multiplex PCR; in TCRdb, only in-frame clones are kept and a portion is missing. The sample has some 320,000 clones; 87% are singletons. The CDR3 covers 14 residues. The germline CDR1 and CDR2 sequences are MNHNS and SASEGT. Trimming took 2 bases from V and 1 from J, leaving 9 bases between them. This rearrangement joins TRBV6-1 to TRBJ2-7; D is possibly TRBD2 (6 bases). This clonotype was obtained from a woman in her twenties or thirties in good health and CMV-seropositive. The specimen was PBMCs. The CDR3 here is CASSEIGGSYEQYF. In DNA, the CDR3 is TGTGCCAGCAGTGAAATCGGGGGATCCTACGAGCAGTACTTC.